These 20 T cell receptor beta chains were all obtained from the same sample, sequenced in a study of shared clonotypes between healthy human individuals. Generated by immunoSEQ multiplex PCR, the TCRdb table keeps only in-frame clones and is missing some. Here the sample spans around 600,000 clones, around 97% being singletons. Input material: naive CD4+ T cells sorted from blood. Subset of the sample: CD45RA+ positively selected. The receptors shown here come from a woman in her 30s in good health.

This chain uses TRBV5-1 with TRBJ1-5; unclear D gene. Looked up from germline, CDR1 is SGHRS and CDR2 is YFSETQ. The CDR3 consists of 15 residues. Trimming pared 0 bases from V and 0 bases from J, leaving 7 bases between. The CDR3, as DNA: TGCGCCAGCAGCTTGGTTCCAGATAGCAATCAGCCCCAGCATTTT. This codes for CASSLVPDSNQPQHF.

The chain links TRBV19 to TRBJ2-7; 10 bases fit TRBD1. Germline CDR1 reads LNHDA; CDR2 reads SQIVND (reference sequence). CDR3 length equals 16 residues. J lost 2 bases, V lost 6 bases, and 10 bases had no gene match. For the CDR3, the DNA is TGTGCCAGTAGCACCGGGACAGGGGTTTCGACCTACGAGCAGTACTTC. Translating gives CASSTGTGVSTYEQYF.

The chain recombines TRBV4-1 with TRBJ2-1; 13 nucleotides align to TRBD2. Unmatched junction bases numbered 5, after V lost 6 bases and J lost 3 bases. CDR1 is MGHRA and CDR2 is YSYEKL in the germline V gene. The CDR3 totals 16 residues. The CDR3 coding sequence is TGCGCCAGCAGGCTGGGACTAGCGGGATTCTACAATGAGCAGTTCTTC. Amino acids: CASRLGLAGFYNEQFF.

This clone was counted a single time. This chain joins TRBV5-1 and TRBJ1-4; perhaps TRBD1 as D (5 bases). V gave up 4 bases and J gave up 4 bases, with 8 bases separating them. This CDR3 region has 13 residues. The germline CDR1 and CDR2 sequences are SGHRS and YFSETQ. CDR3 DNA: TGCGCCAGCAGCCGGGGGTTTAATGAAAAACTGTTTTTT. It translates to CASSRGFNEKLFF.

The V gene is TRBV10-2, the J gene TRBJ1-2; D remains ambiguous. The CDR3 totals 11 residues. The V end lost 3 bases, the J end lost 4 bases, and 3 bases lay between the germline ends. Germline V gene sequence: CDR1 WSHSY, CDR2 SAAADI. The CDR3 loop reads CASSDSYGYTF. DNA of the CDR3: TGCGCCAGCAGTGACAGCTATGGCTACACCTTC.

The chain couples TRBV7-8 to TRBJ2-1; 13 positions match TRBD2. Germline V gene lookup returns CDR1 SGHVS and CDR2 FQNEAQ. V was pared by 5 bases and J by 6 bases, with 7 bases of the junction left unmatched. This CDR3 contains 16 residues. The CDR3 DNA sequence: TGTGCCAGCAGCCGAACTGGACTAGCGGGAGCCAATGAGCAGTTCTTC. It encodes CASSRTGLAGANEQFF.

V and J are TRBV4-1 and TRBJ2-3; 9 bases align to TRBD2. There are 17 residues in the CDR3. Germline V lookup: CDR1 MGHRA, CDR2 YSYEKL. J was trimmed by 4 bases and V by 6 bases; bases with no gene match: 14. The CDR3 sequence: CASSLQPAGGPADTQYF. In DNA, the CDR3 is TGCGCCAGCAGTCTACAGCCGGCGGGAGGGCCAGCAGATACGCAGTATTTT.

The chain joins TRBV28 to TRBJ2-5; D is possibly TRBD2 (9 bases). The CDR3 has 16 residues. V dropped 8 bases and J dropped 2 bases, with 21 bases sitting between them. Per germline, CDR1 MDHEN and CDR2 SYDVKM. The CDR3 DNA follows: TGTGCCAGCCAGGGGGCTAGCGGGACAGATCAAGAGACCCAGTACTTC. Translating gives CASQGASGTDQETQYF.

This rearrangement joins TRBV7-2 to TRBJ1-5; D is perhaps TRBD1 (6 bases). Trimming took 4 bases from V and 5 from J, leaving 15 bases between them. The CDR3 is 15 amino acids. CDR1 is SGHTA, CDR2 FQGNSA, per germline. CDR3 nucleotide sequence: TGTGCCAGCAGCTCTTCGAGGGGGTGGGATCAGCCCCAGCATTTT. Protein: CASSSSRGWDQPQHF.

This chain links TRBV27 with TRBJ2-2, with TRBD2 matching over 13 bases. This CDR3 is built from 16 residues. Germline CDR1 is MNHEY and CDR2 is SMNVEV (reference sequence). The junction had 7 bases not matched to a gene; V was cut back by 7 bases and J by 5 bases. CDR3 sequence (DNA): TGTGCCAGCAACTCCAGACTAGCGGGAGGTACCGGGGAGCTGTTTTTT. Its protein product is CASNSRLAGGTGELFF.

The chain links TRBV11-3 to TRBJ2-1; 7 positions agree with TRBD1. Losses at the gene ends were 8 bases for V and 3 bases for J; bases not matched to a gene: 4. Germline-derived CDR1 and CDR2 are SGHNT and YENEEA. There are 13 residues in the CDR3. CDR3 nucleotides: TGTGCCAGCGCGACAGGGAGCTACAATGAGCAGTTCTTC. It codes for CASATGSYNEQFF.

The chain has TRBV5-1 and TRBJ2-1; D is perhaps TRBD2 (6 bases). This CDR3 comprises 15 residues. Germline V lookup: CDR1 SGHRS, CDR2 YFSETQ. Deletions cut 1 base from V and 9 bases from J, with 17 bases between. CDR3 bases: TGCGCCAGCAGCTTGACGGCTAGCGATGGGAGTGAGCAGTTCTTC. Translating it yields CASSLTASDGSEQFF.

The chain is built from TRBV19 and TRBJ2-1; D may be TRBD1 or TRBD2 (5 bases each). The ends were cut back, 7 bases at V and 2 bases at J, with 9 bases in the middle. This CDR3 has 13 amino acids. CDR1 LNHDA and CDR2 SQIVND come from the germline V gene (reference sequence). The CDR3: CASKRGAYNEQFF. CDR3 coding DNA: TGTGCCAGTAAAAGAGGGGCCTACAATGAGCAGTTCTTC.

The CDR3 bases are TGTGCCAGCTCCTTGCGGGAGAGGGATACGCAGTATTTT. Protein product: CASSLRERDTQYF. The V gene is TRBV27, the J gene TRBJ2-3; the match to TRBD2 covers 7 bases. The CDR3 totals 13 residues. Germline V CDR1 and CDR2: MNHEY, SMNVEV (reference sequence). Germline trimming cut 8 bases from V and 6 bases from J; bases unmatched to any gene: 8.

This chain connects TRBV2 to TRBJ1-3; possible D gene TRBD1, 5 bases. V was trimmed by 2 bases and J by 3 bases, leaving 11 bases between them. The CDR3 loop spans 15 amino acids. Germline-derived CDR1 and CDR2 are SNHLY and FYNNEI. The CDR3 loop reads CASSESVGVGNTIYF. The DNA of the CDR3 is TGTGCCAGCAGTGAATCCGTGGGGGTTGGAAACACCATATATTTT. Combining the CDR3 with reference TRBV2 and TRBJ1-3 gives the whole variable domain EPEVTQTPSHQVTQMGQEVILRCVPISNHLYFYWYRQILGQKVEFLVSFYNNEISEKSEIFDDQFSVERPDGSNFTLKIRSTKLEDSAMYFCASSESVGVGNTIYFGEGSWLTVV.

The chain employs TRBV28 and TRBJ1-5, with D unresolved. V was shortened by 1 base and J by 0 bases, with 1 base between the two germline ends. Per germline, CDR1 MDHEN and CDR2 SYDVKM. The CDR3 extends over 13 amino acids. The CDR3 coding sequence is TGTGCCAGCAGTTTATTTAGCAATCAGCCCCAGCATTTT. Its protein is CASSLFSNQPQHF.

The CDR3 reads CASSRTGISYEQYF. In DNA form, the CDR3 reads TGCGCCAGCAGCCGCACAGGGATCTCCTACGAGCAGTACTTC. The chain carries TRBV4-1 and TRBJ2-7, with D perhaps matching TRBD1 (6 bases). This CDR3 is 14 amino acids long. The ends were cut back, 4 bases at V and 0 bases at J, with 10 bases in the middle. Germline V gives CDR1 MGHRA, CDR2 YSYEKL.

The V call is TRBV5-1, the J call TRBJ2-7, with 10 nucleotides matching TRBD1. CDR1 and CDR2 (germline): SGHRS, YFSETQ. The CDR3 runs 19 residues. Losses at the gene ends were 4 bases for V and 2 bases for J; bases not matched to a gene: 18. The CDR3 nucleotides read TGCGCCAGCAGCCTCTACCAAACGACAGGGGGCCACATCGCCTACGAGCAGTACTTC. Protein product: CASSLYQTTGGHIAYEQYF.

The chain couples TRBV28 to TRBJ2-7, with 7 bases aligning to TRBD1. V lost 7 bases and J lost 3; bases outside the gene matches: 9. Germline CDR1 MDHEN, CDR2 SYDVKM. The CDR3 covers 14 residues. The CDR3 reads CASTVPGQIYEQYF. Written as DNA, the CDR3 is TGTGCCAGCACCGTACCGGGACAGATCTACGAGCAGTACTTC.

This clone has just one count. The gene calls are TRBV23-1 and TRBJ1-4, with D possibly TRBD1 on 5 matching bases. TRBV23-1 is recorded as an ORF, its role being uncertain. Trimming pared 3 bases from V and 0 bases from J, leaving 14 bases between. The CDR3 spans 17 residues. CDR3 nucleotide sequence: TGCGCCAGCAGTCACGGGGGGGGACCAACAACTAATGAAAAACTGTTTTTT. This encodes CASSHGGGPTTNEKLFF.